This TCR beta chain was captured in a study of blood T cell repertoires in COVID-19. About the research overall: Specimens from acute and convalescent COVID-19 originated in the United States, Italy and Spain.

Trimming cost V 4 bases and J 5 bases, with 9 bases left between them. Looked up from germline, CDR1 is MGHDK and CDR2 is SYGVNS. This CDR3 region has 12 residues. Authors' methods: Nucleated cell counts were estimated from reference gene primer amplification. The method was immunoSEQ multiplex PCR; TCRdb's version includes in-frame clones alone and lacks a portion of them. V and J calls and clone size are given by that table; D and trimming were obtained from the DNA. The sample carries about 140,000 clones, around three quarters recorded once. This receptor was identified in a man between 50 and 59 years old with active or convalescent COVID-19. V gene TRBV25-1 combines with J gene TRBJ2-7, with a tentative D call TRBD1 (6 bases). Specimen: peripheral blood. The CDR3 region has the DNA TGTGCCAGCAGTGGGGGGACAAACGAGCAGTACTTC. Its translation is CASSGGTNEQYF.